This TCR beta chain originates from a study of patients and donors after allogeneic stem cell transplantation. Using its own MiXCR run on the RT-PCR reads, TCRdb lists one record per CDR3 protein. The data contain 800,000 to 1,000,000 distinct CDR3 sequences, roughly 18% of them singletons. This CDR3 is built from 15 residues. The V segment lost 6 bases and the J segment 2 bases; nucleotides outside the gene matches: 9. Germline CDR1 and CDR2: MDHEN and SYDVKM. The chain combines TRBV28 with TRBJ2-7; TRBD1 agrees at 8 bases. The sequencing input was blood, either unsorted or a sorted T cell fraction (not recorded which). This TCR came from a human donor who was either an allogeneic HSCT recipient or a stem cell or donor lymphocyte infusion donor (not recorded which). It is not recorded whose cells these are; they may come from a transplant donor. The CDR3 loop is CASSLWTGLPYEQYF. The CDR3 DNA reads TGTGCCAGCAGCTTGTGGACAGGGCTCCCCTACGAGCAGTACTTC.